The rows below give T cell receptor beta chains drawn from one sample of a study of blood T cells in healthy people across ages. TCRdb reprocessed the 5' RACE reads via MiXCR and lists one record per CDR3 protein. The table records 1.5 million to 2 million distinct CDR3 sequences, 28% of them present only once. The sequencing input was blood. The receptor source for this set is a woman younger than 45 in good health. The CDR3 runs from the conserved cysteine through the conserved F or W. Fields, in order: D gene, V gene, J gene, clone size, CDR3 protein, CDR3 DNA. The D gene is left open where the match is weak. The size entry is marked missing in some rows and otherwise reads once, few, many or a size class.

>.|TRBV7-2|TRBJ1-1|.
CASIDALGGTEAFF
TGTGCCAGCATCGATGCCCTTGGAGGGACTGAAGCTTTCTTT
>.|TRBV28|TRBJ2-1|few
CASSFLRGYNEQFF
TGTGCCAGCAGTTTCCTCCGGGGCTACAATGAGCAGTTCTTC
>TRBD2|TRBV30|TRBJ2-1|few
CAWESGGAYNEQFF
TGTGCCTGGGAAAGCGGGGGGGCCTACAATGAGCAGTTCTTC
>.|TRBV2|TRBJ2-3|.
CASSDSAEADTQYF
TGTGCCAGCAGTGATTCTGCGGAAGCGGATACGCAGTATTTT
>TRBD2|TRBV20-1|TRBJ2-1|.
CSAKRRETRNEQFF
TGCAGTGCTAAACGGCGGGAGACTCGTAATGAGCAGTTCTTC
>TRBD2|TRBV29-1|TRBJ2-4|.
CSVLGVGGAAKNIQYF
TGCAGCGTCCTCGGGGTCGGGGGGGCGGCCAAAAACATTCAGTACTTC
>.|TRBV4-2|TRBJ1-2|few
CASSQDWRGTYGYTF
TGTGCCAGCAGCCAAGATTGGCGAGGGACCTATGGCTACACCTTC
>.|TRBV20-1|TRBJ1-5|few
CSARPEYGMAQHF
TGCAGTGCTAGACCCGAGTACGGGATGGCCCAGCATTTT
>.|TRBV6-6|TRBJ2-5|many
CASSYPQHGETQYF
TGTGCCAGCAGTTACCCGCAACACGGAGAGACCCAGTACTTC
>TRBD1|TRBV6-6|TRBJ2-3|few
CASSYTGTGSTDTQYF
TGTGCCAGCAGTTACACCGGGACAGGGAGCACAGATACGCAGTATTTT
>.|TRBV20-1|TRBJ2-1|few
CSASGHGGYNEQFF
TGCAGTGCTAGCGGGCACGGCGGCTACAATGAGCAGTTCTTC
>.|TRBV15|TRBJ2-1|.
CATSRGGNEQFF
TGTGCCACCAGCAGAGGGGGGAATGAGCAGTTCTTC
>.|TRBV4-3|TRBJ2-1|.
CASSQDRGLGDEQFF
TGCGCCAGCAGCCAAGATAGGGGCCTAGGCGATGAGCAGTTCTTC
>TRBD2|TRBV9|TRBJ2-3|.
CVSSFSGGTDTQYF
TGTGTCAGCAGCTTCAGCGGGGGGACAGATACGCAGTATTTT
>.|TRBV15|TRBJ2-1|.
CATSAQDEQFF
TGTGCCACCAGCGCCCAGGATGAGCAGTTCTTC
>.|TRBV7-8|TRBJ2-3|.
CASTQQLSTDTQYF
TGTGCCAGCACCCAGCAGCTCTCCACAGATACGCAGTATTTT
>TRBD2|TRBV20-1|TRBJ2-7|.
CSAASGTYEQYF
TGCAGTGCTGCTAGCGGAACCTACGAGCAGTACTTC
>TRBD2|TRBV12-3/TRBV12-4|TRBJ2-7|many
CASSGGGRIYEQYF
TGTGCCAGCAGTGGGGGGGGACGGATCTACGAGCAGTACTTC
>.|TRBV7-8|TRBJ1-2|.
CASSLDVRIPYGYTF
TGTGCCAGCAGCCTAGACGTCCGGATCCCTTATGGCTACACCTTC
>TRBD2|TRBV6-2/TRBV6-3|TRBJ2-1|.
CASSSLAGGPRNNEQFF
TGTGCCAGCAGCTCACTAGCGGGAGGGCCGAGAAACAATGAGCAGTTCTTC
>.|TRBV5-1|TRBJ2-5|.
CASSYGGRSQETQYF
TGCGCCAGCAGCTATGGCGGGCGCAGTCAAGAGACCCAGTACTTC
>.|TRBV6-1|TRBJ1-6|.
CASTVQGQGSSPLHF
TGTGCCAGCACGGTCCAGGGCCAAGGAAGTTCACCCCTCCACTTT
>TRBD2|TRBV10-3|TRBJ2-5|many
CATFAGGEETQYF
TGTGCCACCTTTGCGGGGGGGGAAGAGACCCAGTACTTC
>TRBD1|TRBV5-5|TRBJ1-3|.
CASSDTDRSPGNTIYF
TGTGCCAGCAGCGATACGGACAGGAGCCCTGGAAACACCATATATTTT
>TRBD1|TRBV5-1|TRBJ2-3|few
CASSFGDRGSADTQYF
TGCGCCAGCAGCTTTGGGGACAGGGGGAGCGCAGATACGCAGTATTTT
>TRBD2|TRBV7-9|TRBJ2-7|.
CASSLGDLRGALYEQYF
TGTGCCAGCAGCTTAGGGGACTTGCGGGGGGCACTTTACGAGCAGTACTTC
>TRBD1|TRBV20-1|TRBJ2-7|few
CSARDGTVPYEQYF
TGCAGTGCTAGAGATGGGACAGTTCCCTACGAGCAGTACTTC
>.|TRBV3-1|TRBJ2-5|.
CASSQDRSGETQYF
TGTGCCAGCAGCCAAGATAGAAGCGGAGAGACCCAGTACTTC
>.|TRBV20-1|TRBJ2-7|few
CSAVGGGEQYF
TGCAGTGCCGTAGGAGGAGGGGAGCAGTACTTC
>.|TRBV7-2|TRBJ1-1|.
CASSLFQVNTEAFF
TGTGCCAGCAGCTTATTCCAGGTGAACACTGAAGCTTTCTTT
>.|TRBV11-2|TRBJ2-7|.
CASSSTQGWSGDDEQYF
TGTGCCAGCAGCTCCACCCAAGGTTGGTCGGGTGATGACGAGCAGTACTTC
>TRBD1|TRBV5-1|TRBJ1-5|few
CASRVRPGGDQPQHF
TGCGCCAGCAGAGTCCGGCCAGGGGGCGACCAGCCCCAGCATTTT
>TRBD2|TRBV5-1|TRBJ2-1|.
CASSFGAGGYDDEQFF
TGCGCCAGCAGCTTTGGAGCGGGGGGGTATGACGATGAGCAGTTCTTC
>.|TRBV6-5|TRBJ2-5|many
CASTGGPLETQYF
TGTGCCAGCACCGGAGGACCGCTGGAGACCCAGTACTTC
>TRBD2|TRBV7-9|TRBJ2-3|.
CASRPRGVTDTQYF
TGTGCCAGCAGACCGCGGGGGGTGACAGATACGCAGTATTTT
>.|TRBV12-3/TRBV12-4|TRBJ2-5|many
CASSLSTGETQYF
TGTGCCAGCAGTTTATCGACCGGGGAGACCCAGTACTTC
>TRBD2|TRBV20-1|TRBJ2-1|.
CSALREGRYNEQFF
TGCAGTGCCCTTCGGGAGGGCCGCTACAATGAGCAGTTCTTC
>.|TRBV6-5|TRBJ2-5|many
CASSYVGGQETQYF
TGTGCCAGCAGTTACGTCGGGGGCCAAGAGACCCAGTACTTC
>.|TRBV12-5|TRBJ1-5|.
CASGFATTRMSNQPQHF
TGTGCTAGTGGTTTCGCGACTACAAGAATGAGCAATCAGCCCCAGCATTTT
>TRBD2|TRBV6-6|TRBJ2-7|few
CASSYTREGNEQYF
TGTGCCAGCAGTTACACCAGGGAGGGAAACGAGCAGTACTTC